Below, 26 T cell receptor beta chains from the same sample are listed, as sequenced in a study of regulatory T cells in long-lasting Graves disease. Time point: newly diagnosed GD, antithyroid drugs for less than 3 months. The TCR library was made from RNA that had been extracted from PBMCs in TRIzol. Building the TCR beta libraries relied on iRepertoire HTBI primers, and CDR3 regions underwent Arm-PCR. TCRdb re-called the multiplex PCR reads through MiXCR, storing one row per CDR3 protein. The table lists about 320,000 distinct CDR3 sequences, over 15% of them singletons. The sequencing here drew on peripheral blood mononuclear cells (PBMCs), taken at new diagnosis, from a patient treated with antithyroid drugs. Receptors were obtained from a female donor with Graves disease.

CDR3 in amino acids: CASSLEDSSSYEQYF. The CDR3 DNA sequence: TGTGCCAGCAGCTTAGAGGACAGTAGCTCCTACGAGCAGTACTTC. This chain links TRBV11-3 with TRBJ2-7, with D tentatively TRBD1 (6 bases). Per the germline V gene, CDR1 is SGHNT and CDR2 is YENEEA. V was trimmed by 0 bases and J by 0 bases, leaving 9 bases between them. This CDR3 is 15 amino acids long.

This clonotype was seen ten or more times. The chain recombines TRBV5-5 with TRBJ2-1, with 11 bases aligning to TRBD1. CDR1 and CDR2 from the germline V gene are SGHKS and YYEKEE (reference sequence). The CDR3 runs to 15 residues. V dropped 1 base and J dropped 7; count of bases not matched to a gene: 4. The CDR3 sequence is CASSLRTGGGNEQFF. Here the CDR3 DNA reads TGTGCCAGCAGCTTGAGGACAGGGGGCGGGAATGAGCAGTTCTTC.

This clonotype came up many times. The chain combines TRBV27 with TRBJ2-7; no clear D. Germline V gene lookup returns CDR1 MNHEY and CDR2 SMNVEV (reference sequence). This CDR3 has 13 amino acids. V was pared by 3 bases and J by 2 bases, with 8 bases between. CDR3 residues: CASSFDGAYEQYF. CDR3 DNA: TGTGCCAGCAGTTTTGATGGAGCCTACGAGCAGTACTTC.

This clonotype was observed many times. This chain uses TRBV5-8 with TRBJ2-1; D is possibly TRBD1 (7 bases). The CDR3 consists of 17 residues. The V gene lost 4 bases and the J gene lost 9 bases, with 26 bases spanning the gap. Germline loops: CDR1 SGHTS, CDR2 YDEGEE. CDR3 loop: CASSPLTGTGDFGEQFF. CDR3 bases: TGTGCCAGCAGCCCATTGACAGGGACGGGGGATTTTGGTGAGCAGTTCTTC.

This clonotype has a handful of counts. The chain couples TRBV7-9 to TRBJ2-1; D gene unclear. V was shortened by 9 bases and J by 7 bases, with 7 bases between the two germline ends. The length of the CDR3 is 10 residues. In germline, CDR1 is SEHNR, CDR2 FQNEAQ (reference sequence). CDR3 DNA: TGTGCCAGTTGGAGTAATGAGCAGTTCTTC. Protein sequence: CASWSNEQFF.

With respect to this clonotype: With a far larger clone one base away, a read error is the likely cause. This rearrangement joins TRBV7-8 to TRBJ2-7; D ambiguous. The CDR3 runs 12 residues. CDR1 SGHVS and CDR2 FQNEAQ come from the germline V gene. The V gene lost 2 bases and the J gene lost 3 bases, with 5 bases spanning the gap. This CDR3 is CASSLPFYEQYF. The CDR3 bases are TGTGCCAGCAGCTTACCTTTCTACGAGCAGTACTTC.

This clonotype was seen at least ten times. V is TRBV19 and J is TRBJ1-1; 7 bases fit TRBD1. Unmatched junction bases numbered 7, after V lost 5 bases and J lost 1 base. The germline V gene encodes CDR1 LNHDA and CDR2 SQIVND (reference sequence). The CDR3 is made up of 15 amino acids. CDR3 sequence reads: CASSGMGQQNTEAFF. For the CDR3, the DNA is TGTGCCAGTAGTGGGATGGGACAGCAGAACACTGAAGCTTTCTTT.

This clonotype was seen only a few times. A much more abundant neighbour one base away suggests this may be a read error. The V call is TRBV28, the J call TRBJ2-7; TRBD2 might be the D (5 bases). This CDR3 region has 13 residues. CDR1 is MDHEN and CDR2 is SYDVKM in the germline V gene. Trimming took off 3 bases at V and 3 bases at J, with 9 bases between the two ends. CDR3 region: CASSFLASYEQYF. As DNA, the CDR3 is TGTGCCAGCAGTTTCCTAGCAAGCTACGAGCAGTACTTC.

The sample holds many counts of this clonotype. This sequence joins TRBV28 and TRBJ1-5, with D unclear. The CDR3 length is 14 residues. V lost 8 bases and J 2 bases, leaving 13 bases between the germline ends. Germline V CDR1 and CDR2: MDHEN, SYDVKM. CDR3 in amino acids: CASSPEGGNQPQHF. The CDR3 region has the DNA TGTGCCAGCTCGCCGGAGGGCGGCAATCAGCCCCAGCATTTT. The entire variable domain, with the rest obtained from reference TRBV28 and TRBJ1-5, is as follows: DVKVTQSSRYLVKRTGEKVFLECVQDMDHENMFWYRQDPGLGLRLIYFSYDVKMKEKGDIPEGYSVSREKKERFSLILESASTNQTSMYLCASSPEGGNQPQHFGDGTRLSIL.

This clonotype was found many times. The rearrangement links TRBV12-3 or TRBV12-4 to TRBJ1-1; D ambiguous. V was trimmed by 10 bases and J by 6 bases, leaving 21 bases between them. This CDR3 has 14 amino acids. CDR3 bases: TGTGCCACCAATTTAGACATCACTGGCGCTGAAGCTTTCTTT. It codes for CATNLDITGAEAFF.

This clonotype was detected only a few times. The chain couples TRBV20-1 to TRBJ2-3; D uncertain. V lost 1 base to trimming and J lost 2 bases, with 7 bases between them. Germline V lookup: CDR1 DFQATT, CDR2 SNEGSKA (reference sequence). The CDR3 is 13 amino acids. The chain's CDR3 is CSARAGPTDTQYF. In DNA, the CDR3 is TGCAGTGCTAGAGCAGGCCCCACAGATACGCAGTATTTT.

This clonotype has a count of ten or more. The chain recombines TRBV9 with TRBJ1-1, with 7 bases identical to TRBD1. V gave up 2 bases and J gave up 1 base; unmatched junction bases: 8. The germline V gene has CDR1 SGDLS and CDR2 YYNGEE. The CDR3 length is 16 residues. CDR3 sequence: CASSVDGQEANTEAFF. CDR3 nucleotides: TGTGCCAGCAGCGTTGATGGACAGGAGGCGAACACTGAAGCTTTCTTT. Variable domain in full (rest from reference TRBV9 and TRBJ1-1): DSGVTQTPKHLITATGQRVTLRCSPRSGDLSVYWYQQSLDQGLQFLIQYYNGEERAKGNILERFSAQQFPDLHSELNLSSLELGDSALYFCASSVDGQEANTEAFFGQGTRLTVV.

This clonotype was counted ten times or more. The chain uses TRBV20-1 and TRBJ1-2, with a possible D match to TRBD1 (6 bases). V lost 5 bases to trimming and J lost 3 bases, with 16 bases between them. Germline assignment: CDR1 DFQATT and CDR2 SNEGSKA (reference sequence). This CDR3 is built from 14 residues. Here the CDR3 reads CSAQVRGPDYGYTF. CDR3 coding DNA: TGCAGTGCTCAGGTTCGGGGGCCAGACTATGGCTACACCTTC.

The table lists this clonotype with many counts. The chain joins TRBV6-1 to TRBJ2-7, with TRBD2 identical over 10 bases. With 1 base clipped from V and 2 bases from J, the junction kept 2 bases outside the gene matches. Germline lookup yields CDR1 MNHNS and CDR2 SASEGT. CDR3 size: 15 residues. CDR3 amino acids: CASSEGLAGTYEQYF. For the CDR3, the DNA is TGTGCCAGCAGTGAAGGACTAGCGGGCACCTACGAGCAGTACTTC.

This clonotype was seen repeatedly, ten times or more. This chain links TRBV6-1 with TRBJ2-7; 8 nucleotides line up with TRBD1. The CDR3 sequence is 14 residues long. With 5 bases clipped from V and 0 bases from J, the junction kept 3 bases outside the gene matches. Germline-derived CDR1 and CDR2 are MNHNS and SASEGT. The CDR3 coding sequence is TGTGCCAGCAGTCCGGGACAGGCCTCCTACGAGCAGTACTTC. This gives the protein CASSPGQASYEQYF.

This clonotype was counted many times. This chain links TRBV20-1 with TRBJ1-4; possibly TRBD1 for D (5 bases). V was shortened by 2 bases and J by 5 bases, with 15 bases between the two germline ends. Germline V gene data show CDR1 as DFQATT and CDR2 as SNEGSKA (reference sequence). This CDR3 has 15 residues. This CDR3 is CSARPPGTANEKLFF. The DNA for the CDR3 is TGCAGTGCTAGACCTCCCGGGACGGCGAATGAAAAACTGTTTTTT.

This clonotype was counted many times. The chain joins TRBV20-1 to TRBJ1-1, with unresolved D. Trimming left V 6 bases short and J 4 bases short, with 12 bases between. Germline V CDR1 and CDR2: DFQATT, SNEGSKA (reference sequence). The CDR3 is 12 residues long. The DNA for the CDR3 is TGCAGTGCCCCTAGTGAGGGCACTGAAGCTTTCTTT. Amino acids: CSAPSEGTEAFF.

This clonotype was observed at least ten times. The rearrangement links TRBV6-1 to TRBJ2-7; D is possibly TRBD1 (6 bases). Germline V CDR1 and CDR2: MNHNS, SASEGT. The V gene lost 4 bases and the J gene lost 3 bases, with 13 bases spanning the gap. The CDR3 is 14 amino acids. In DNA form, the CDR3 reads TGTGCCAGCAGTGTACGGGACAAAATCTACGAGCAGTACTTC. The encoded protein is CASSVRDKIYEQYF.

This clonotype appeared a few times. This chain's CDR3 is CASSPDRLYNSPLHF. DNA for the CDR3: TGTGCCAGCAGTCCCGACAGGCTCTATAATTCACCCCTCCACTTT. This chain joins TRBV9 and TRBJ1-6, with a tentative D call TRBD1 (6 bases). The germline gives CDR1 SGDLS, CDR2 YYNGEE. V was shortened by 5 bases and J by 3 bases, with 12 bases between the two germline ends. The CDR3 runs to 15 residues.

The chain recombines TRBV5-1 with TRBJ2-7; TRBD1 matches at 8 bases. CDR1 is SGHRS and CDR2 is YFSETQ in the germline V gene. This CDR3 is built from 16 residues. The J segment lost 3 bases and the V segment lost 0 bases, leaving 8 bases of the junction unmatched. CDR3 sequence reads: CASSLGTTGVIYEQYF. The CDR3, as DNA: TGCGCCAGCAGCTTGGGGACGACAGGGGTTATCTACGAGCAGTACTTC. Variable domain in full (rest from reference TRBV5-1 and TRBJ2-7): KAGVTQTPRYLIKTRGQQVTLSCSPISGHRSVSWYQQTPGQGLQFLFEYFSETQRNKGNFPGRFSGRQFSNSRSEMNVSTLELGDSALYLCASSLGTTGVIYEQYFGPGTRLTVT.

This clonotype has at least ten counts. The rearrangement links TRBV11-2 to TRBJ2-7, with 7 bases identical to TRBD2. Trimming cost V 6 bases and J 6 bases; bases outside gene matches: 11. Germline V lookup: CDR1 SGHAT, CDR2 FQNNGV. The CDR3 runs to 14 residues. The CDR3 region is CASRLIRGSGEQYF. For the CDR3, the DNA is TGTGCCAGCAGACTCATTCGCGGGAGCGGCGAGCAGTACTTC.

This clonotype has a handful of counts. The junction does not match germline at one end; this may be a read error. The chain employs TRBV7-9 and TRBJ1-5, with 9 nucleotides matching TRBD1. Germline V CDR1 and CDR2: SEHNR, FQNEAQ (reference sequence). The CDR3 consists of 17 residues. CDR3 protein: CTSSPDRGTGGNQPQHF. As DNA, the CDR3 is TGTACCAGCAGCCCCGACAGGGGGACCGGGGGCAATCAGCCCCAGCATTTT. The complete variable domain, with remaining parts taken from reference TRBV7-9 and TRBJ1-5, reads DTGVSQNPRHKITKRGQNVTFRCDPISEHNRLYWYRQTLGQGPEFLTYFQNEAQLEKSRLLSDRFSAERPKGSFSTLEIQRTEQGDSAMYLCTSSPDRGTGGNQPQHFGDGTRLSIL.

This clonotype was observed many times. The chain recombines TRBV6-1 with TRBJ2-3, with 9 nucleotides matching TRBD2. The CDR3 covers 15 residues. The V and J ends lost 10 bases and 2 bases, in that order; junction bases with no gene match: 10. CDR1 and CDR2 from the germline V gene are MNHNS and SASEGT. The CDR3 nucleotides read TGTGCCACGGTTAGCGGGAGCCCCCTCACAGATACGCAGTATTTT. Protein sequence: CATVSGSPLTDTQYF.

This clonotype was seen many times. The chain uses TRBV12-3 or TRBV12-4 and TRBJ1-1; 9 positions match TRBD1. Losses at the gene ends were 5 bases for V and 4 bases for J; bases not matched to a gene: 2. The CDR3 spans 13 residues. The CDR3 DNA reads TGTGCCAGCAGTATGACAGGGGGCACTGAAGCTTTCTTT. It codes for CASSMTGGTEAFF.

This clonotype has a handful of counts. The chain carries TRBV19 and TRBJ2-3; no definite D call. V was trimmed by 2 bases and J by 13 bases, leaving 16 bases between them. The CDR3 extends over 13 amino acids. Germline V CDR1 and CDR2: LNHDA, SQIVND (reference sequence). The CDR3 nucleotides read TGTGCCAGTAGTATACTGCCAGGTGAGGCAAAGTATTTT. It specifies CASSILPGEAKYF.

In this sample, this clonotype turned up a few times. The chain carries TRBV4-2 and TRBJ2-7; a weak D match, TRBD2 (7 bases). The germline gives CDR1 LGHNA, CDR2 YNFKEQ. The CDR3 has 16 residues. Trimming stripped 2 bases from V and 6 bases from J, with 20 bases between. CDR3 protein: CASSQLWGGPLGEQYF. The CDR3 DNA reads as TGTGCCAGCAGCCAACTCTGGGGGGGGCCGTTGGGCGAGCAGTACTTC.